A single sample gave rise to the 13 T cell receptor beta chains below, sequenced in a study of cytomegalovirus exposure and HLA in healthy donors. Researchers ran the PCR with 60 Vbeta and 13 Jbeta primers. Clones were sequenced by immunoSEQ multiplex PCR, and TCRdb holds only the in-frame ones, with some missing. The sample contains 150,000 or so clones, around 75% of which appear only once. Sequencing input: PBMCs. The source is a man aged 18 to 35 in good health and CMV-seropositive.

The table lists this clone with a count of one. V is TRBV5-1 and J is TRBJ2-1; D is undetermined. Trimming removed 0 bases at V and 5 bases at J, with 6 bases between. In germline, CDR1 is SGHRS, CDR2 YFSETQ. The CDR3 loop spans 13 amino acids. This CDR3 is CASSLAQDNEQFF. The CDR3 nucleotides read TGCGCCAGCAGCTTGGCGCAGGACAATGAGCAGTTCTTC.

This clone was seen a few times. The chain links TRBV10-3 to TRBJ1-1, with TRBD1 identical over 8 bases. Per the germline V gene, CDR1 is ENHRY and CDR2 is SYGVKD. This CDR3 has 15 amino acids. With 6 bases clipped from V and 5 bases from J, the junction kept 11 bases outside the gene matches. The CDR3 spells CAIRAGGAIGTEAFF. Written as DNA, the CDR3 is TGTGCCATCAGGGCAGGGGGCGCAATAGGAACTGAAGCTTTCTTT.

The gene calls are TRBV9 and TRBJ2-2; a possible D gene is TRBD2 (5 bases). The V and J ends lost 3 bases and 0 bases respectively, with 9 bases between them. CDR1 and CDR2 (germline): SGDLS, YYNGEE. The CDR3 has 15 residues. The CDR3 loop is CASSAGITNTGELFF. In nucleotides, the CDR3 is TGTGCCAGCAGCGCGGGGATAACGAACACCGGGGAGCTGTTTTTT.

V usage is TRBV9 and J usage is TRBJ1-1; TRBD1 aligns across 8 bases. V shed 0 bases and J 7 bases; nucleotides not matched to a gene: 8. The CDR3 runs to 15 residues. The germline V gene encodes CDR1 SGDLS and CDR2 YYNGEE. The CDR3 here is CASSVGPAGGLEAFF. The CDR3 DNA reads TGTGCCAGCAGCGTAGGACCGGCAGGGGGCCTTGAAGCTTTCTTT.

This chain connects TRBV15 to TRBJ1-2; unclear D gene. Deletions cut 2 bases from V and 4 bases from J, with 17 bases between. Germline assignment: CDR1 LNHNV and CDR2 YYDKDF (reference sequence). The length of the CDR3 is 16 residues. The CDR3 DNA reads TGTGCCACCAGCAGATCTCGTCGCGGGCCGCGCTATGGCTACACCTTC. Its protein is CATSRSRRGPRYGYTF.

The gene calls are TRBV10-3 and TRBJ2-2; the match to TRBD1 covers 7 bases. The CDR3 covers 16 residues. V shed 3 bases, J shed 6 bases, and the junction held 10 bases outside the gene matches. Germline CDR1 ENHRY, CDR2 SYGVKD. In DNA, the CDR3 is TGTGCCATCAGTGACCACTTGACAGGGCGGTCCGGGGAGCTGTTTTTT. Protein product: CAISDHLTGRSGELFF.

The CDR3 sequence: CASSLAPRQGSGNTIYF. CDR3 sequence (DNA): TGTGCCAGCAGCTTAGCCCCCCGACAGGGCTCTGGAAACACCATATATTTT. The genes are TRBV7-9 and TRBJ1-3; the match to TRBD1 covers 7 bases. The germline CDR1 and CDR2 sequences are SEHNR and FQNEAQ (reference sequence). J gave up 0 bases and V 0 bases, and 5 bases lay outside the gene matches. The CDR3 length is 17 residues. Looking up the rest from reference TRBV7-9 and TRBJ1-3 gives the full variable domain: DTGVSQNPRHKITKRGQNVTFRCDPISEHNRLYWYRQTLGQGPEFLTYFQNEAQLEKSRLLSDRFSAERPKGSFSTLEIQRTEQGDSAMYLCASSLAPRQGSGNTIYFGEGSWLTVV.

This clone came up a few times. This chain links TRBV6-6 with TRBJ2-7; the D is unclear. CDR1 is MNHNY, CDR2 SVGAGI, per germline (reference sequence). The CDR3 length is 13 residues. The V end was cut by 7 bases, the J end by 1 base, with 11 bases between. The CDR3 DNA reads TGTGCCAGCATGGCGTACAGTTCCTACGAGCAGTACTTC. Encoded protein: CASMAYSSYEQYF.

This chain joins TRBV13 and TRBJ1-3; 7 bases agree with TRBD1. In germline, CDR1 is PRHDT, CDR2 FYEKMQ (reference sequence). The length of the CDR3 is 14 residues. Trimming cost V 5 bases and J 4 bases; bases outside gene matches: 5. The CDR3 reads CASSLQTGGNTIYF. For the CDR3, the DNA is TGTGCCAGCAGCCTCCAGACAGGGGGAAACACCATATATTTT.

The V call is TRBV27, the J call TRBJ1-2; the D gene is possibly TRBD1 (5 bases). CDR1 is MNHEY, CDR2 SMNVEV, per germline (reference sequence). This CDR3 has 14 residues. The V end was cut by 4 bases, the J end by 3 bases, with 12 bases between. In DNA form, the CDR3 reads TGTGCCAGCAGTTGGGGGGGGGATCACTATGGCTACACCTTC. Translation gives CASSWGGDHYGYTF.

V is TRBV27 and J is TRBJ2-7, with D unresolved. Germline CDR1 and CDR2: MNHEY and SMNVEV (reference sequence). V was shortened by 8 bases and J by 3 bases, with 14 bases between the two germline ends. The CDR3 is 13 residues long. DNA for the CDR3: TGTGCCAGCTGTCCCCGCAGATACTACGAGCAGTACTTC. It is translated as CASCPRRYYEQYF.

This clone was picked up a small number of times. This chain uses TRBV18 with TRBJ2-7; D perhaps matches TRBD1 (6 bases). The CDR3 has 15 amino acids. Between the trimmed V and J ends, which lost 0 bases and 0 bases, there was a span of 9 bases. Germline V gives CDR1 KGHSH, CDR2 LQKENI. CDR3 loop: CASSPPRGSSYEQYF. DNA for the CDR3: TGTGCCAGCTCACCACCCAGGGGAAGCTCCTACGAGCAGTACTTC.

The chain recombines TRBV7-3 with TRBJ2-2; 13 positions match TRBD2. The CDR3 has 19 amino acids. J lost 3 bases, V lost 5 bases, and 12 bases had no gene match. Germline V CDR1 and CDR2: SGHTA, FQGTGA. The CDR3 is CASSLTSGRAVVDTGELFF. Here the CDR3 DNA reads TGTGCCAGCAGCCTCACTAGCGGGAGGGCCGTAGTCGACACCGGGGAGCTGTTTTTT. The entire variable domain, with the rest obtained from reference TRBV7-3 and TRBJ2-2, is as follows: GAGVSQTPSNKVTEKGKYVELRCDPISGHTALYWYRQSLGQGPEFLIYFQGTGAADDSGLPNDRFFAVRPEGSVSTLKIQRTERGDSAVYLCASSLTSGRAVVDTGELFFGEGSRLTVL.